Below, 2 T cell receptor beta chains from the same sample are listed, as sequenced in a study of T-cell memory formation after mild COVID-19. A single record per CDR3 protein comes from TCRdb applying MiXCR to the 5' RACE reads. The sample yields 15,000 to 20,000 distinct CDR3 sequences, around 25% seen once. Specimen: PBMCs or a T cell subset sorted from them (not recorded which). These receptors all stem from a man between 18 and 35 years old who had mild COVID-19 (a few samples of this study predate the infection). Cell type and time point are not known.

This clonotype has at least ten counts. The rearrangement joins TRBV12-3 or TRBV12-4 to TRBJ2-7; D gene unclear. The CDR3 has 13 residues. The germline V and J ends were trimmed by 4 bases and 2 bases, with 9 bases remaining between them. The CDR3 nucleotides are TGTGCCAGCAGTTCCGGGCCCGCCTACGAGCAGTACTTC. It yields the protein CASSSGPAYEQYF.

The sample holds many counts of this clonotype. J is TRBJ1-3 and V is TRBV11-2; D is uncertain. Germline lookup yields CDR1 SGHAT and CDR2 FQNNGV. The CDR3 has 15 residues. V dropped 5 bases and J dropped 0 bases, with 11 bases sitting between them. The CDR3 region is CASSGSPNSGNTIYF. Written as DNA, the CDR3 is TGTGCCAGCAGCGGCTCACCCAACTCTGGAAACACCATATATTTT.